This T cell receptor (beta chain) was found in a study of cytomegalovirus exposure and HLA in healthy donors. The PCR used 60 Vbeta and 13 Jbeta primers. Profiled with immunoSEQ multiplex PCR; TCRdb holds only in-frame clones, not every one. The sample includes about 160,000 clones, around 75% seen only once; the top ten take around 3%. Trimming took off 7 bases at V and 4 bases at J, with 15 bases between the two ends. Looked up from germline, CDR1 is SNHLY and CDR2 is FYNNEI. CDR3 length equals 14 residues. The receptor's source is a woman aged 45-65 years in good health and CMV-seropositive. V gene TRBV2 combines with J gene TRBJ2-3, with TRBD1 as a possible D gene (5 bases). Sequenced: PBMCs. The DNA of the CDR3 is TGTGCCAGCATGGGGCTACTCTGGGCAGATACGCAGTATTTT. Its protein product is CASMGLLWADTQYF.